The 29 T cell receptor beta chains given below trace back to one sample, sequenced in a study of T cell responses to AZD1222 COVID-19 vaccine. Only in-frame clones appear in the TCRdb table, and some are missing; sequencing was by immunoSEQ multiplex PCR. This sample has 180,000 or so clones, with about nine tenths found just once. This specimen consisted of peripheral blood, obtained 28 days after the second AZD1222 dose. The receptor set was obtained from an adult who received the AZD1222 COVID-19 vaccine.

The V gene is TRBV27, the J gene TRBJ2-7; TRBD2 aligns across 10 bases. Germline lookup yields CDR1 MNHEY and CDR2 SMNVEV (reference sequence). V lost 3 bases, J lost 6 bases, and 11 bases stayed unmatched. CDR3 size: 16 residues. Here the CDR3 reads CASSLIRPSGRSEQYF. The DNA for the CDR3 is TGTGCCAGCAGTTTGATACGGCCTAGCGGGAGATCCGAGCAGTACTTC.

CDR3 DNA: TGCGCCAGCAGCTCGGGACTAGCGGGGGTGGAGACCCAGTACTTC. Translated: CASSSGLAGVETQYF. This chain links TRBV5-1 with TRBJ2-5; 14 bases are a match to TRBD2. V shed 3 bases and J 5 bases; nucleotides not matched to a gene: 3. The CDR3 length is 15 residues. Germline CDR1 and CDR2: SGHRS and YFSETQ.

The chain carries TRBV7-3 and TRBJ2-1; D is unclear. CDR3 length equals 15 residues. Trimming cost V 3 bases and J 0 bases, with 9 bases left between them. Looked up from germline, CDR1 is SGHTA and CDR2 is FQGTGA. The CDR3 bases are TGTGCCAGCAGCTTCGACACAAGCTCCTACAATGAGCAGTTCTTC. Encoded protein: CASSFDTSSYNEQFF.

V gene TRBV30 combines with J gene TRBJ2-7; 12 nucleotides line up with TRBD1. Germline V gene sequence: CDR1 GTSNPN, CDR2 SVGIG (reference sequence). The CDR3 totals 14 residues. V gave up 4 bases and J gave up 6 bases; unmatched junction bases: 7. Here the CDR3 reads CAWNPGTGGGEQYF. The CDR3, as DNA: TGTGCCTGGAACCCTGGGACAGGGGGCGGCGAGCAGTACTTC.

This sequence joins TRBV5-1 and TRBJ2-5, with TRBD2 matching over 11 bases. This CDR3 has 17 amino acids. Trimming at V came to 0 bases and at J to 3 bases, leaving 7 bases not matched to a gene. Germline CDR1 is SGHRS and CDR2 is YFSETQ. DNA for the CDR3: TGCGCCAGCAGCTTGGGACAGACTAGCGGGGCCGAAGAGACCCAGTACTTC. Encoded protein: CASSLGQTSGAEETQYF.

V gene TRBV4-2 combines with J gene TRBJ2-3; 7 positions match TRBD2. Germline CDR1 reads LGHNA; CDR2 reads YNFKEQ. The junction had 11 bases not matched to a gene; V was cut back by 0 bases and J by 2 bases. The CDR3 is made up of 18 amino acids. In nucleotides, the CDR3 is TGTGCCAGCAGCCAAGAGGGGGAGGGCTCGGCCCCCACAGATACGCAGTATTTT. This translates into CASSQEGEGSAPTDTQYF.

This sequence joins TRBV6-1 and TRBJ2-5, with D unresolved. Per the germline V gene, CDR1 is MNHNS and CDR2 is SASEGT. V was trimmed by 1 base and J by 0 bases, leaving 6 bases between them. The CDR3 spans 14 residues. This CDR3 is CASSEDWYQETQYF. Written as DNA, the CDR3 is TGTGCCAGCAGTGAAGATTGGTACCAAGAGACCCAGTACTTC.

The CDR3 bases are TGTGCCAGCAGCCCCAGCGGGACCTCCTACAATGAGCAGTTCTTC. Its translation is CASSPSGTSYNEQFF. The chain employs TRBV9 and TRBJ2-1; 7 positions agree with TRBD2. The CDR3 totals 15 residues. CDR1 SGDLS and CDR2 YYNGEE come from the germline V gene. The ends lost 4 bases at V and 0 bases at J; junction bases unmatched: 4.

This chain joins TRBV4-3 and TRBJ1-1; D call uncertain. The germline V and J ends were trimmed by 0 bases and 0 bases, with 14 bases remaining between them. The V gene's germline CDR1 is LGHNA and CDR2 YSLEER. This CDR3 has 17 amino acids. The CDR3 coding sequence is TGCGCCAGCAGCCAAGATATCCTCATGACATTGAACACTGAAGCTTTCTTT. Amino acids: CASSQDILMTLNTEAFF.

In its sample, this clone was seen once. The chain has TRBV5-8 and TRBJ1-5; a weak D match, TRBD1 (5 bases). The CDR3 extends over 19 amino acids. The germline CDR1 and CDR2 sequences are SGHTS and YDEGEE. V was cut by 3 bases and J by 3 bases, with 25 bases left in between. In DNA form, the CDR3 reads TGTGCCAGCAGCTCAACAAGGTGGGCAGGGATGGGCCCCAATCAGCCCCAGCATTTT. Protein product: CASSSTRWAGMGPNQPQHF.

This chain connects TRBV5-6 to TRBJ1-4; no definite D call. Germline V lookup: CDR1 SGHDT, CDR2 YYEEEE. The CDR3 consists of 15 residues. V shed 0 bases and J shed 3 bases, with 9 bases lying between them. The CDR3 loop is CASSLAGVPNEKLFF. As DNA, the CDR3 is TGTGCCAGCAGCTTGGCTGGGGTGCCTAATGAAAAACTGTTTTTT.

The chain has TRBV10-3 and TRBJ1-6, with 7 bases matching TRBD1. V gave up 3 bases and J gave up 6 bases; unmatched junction bases: 5. This CDR3 is built from 15 residues. CDR1 ENHRY and CDR2 SYGVKD come from the germline V gene. CDR3 in amino acids: CAISDYTGANSPLHF. The CDR3 nucleotides read TGTGCCATCAGTGATTATACAGGGGCTAATTCACCCCTCCACTTT.

J is TRBJ1-2 and V is TRBV11-2; D is undetermined. The germline CDR1 and CDR2 sequences are SGHAT and FQNNGV. The length of the CDR3 is 15 residues. V was pared by 5 bases and J by 0 bases, with 13 bases between. The CDR3 sequence: CASSKGPETNYGYTF. The CDR3 DNA reads as TGTGCCAGCAGCAAAGGCCCGGAGACTAACTATGGCTACACCTTC.

A word on this clone: Additional DNA sequences in this sample encode the identical CDR3. This rearrangement joins TRBV7-2 to TRBJ2-7; no reliable D call. The CDR3 spans 12 residues. V was cut by 2 bases and J by 4 bases, with 6 bases left in between. CDR1 and CDR2 (germline): SGHTA, FQGNSA. The CDR3 protein is CASSLRPYEQYF. The CDR3 DNA sequence: TGTGCCAGCAGCTTAAGGCCTTACGAGCAGTACTTC.

CDR3 DNA: TGTGCCAGCAACAAAGTACGGGGCCCTGAGCAGTTCTTC. As protein: CASNKVRGPEQFF. This chain joins TRBV11-2 and TRBJ2-1; D may match TRBD1 or TRBD2 (5 bases each). CDR1 and CDR2 (germline): SGHAT, FQNNGV. This CDR3 has 13 residues. The ends were cut back, 7 bases at V and 9 bases at J, with 16 bases in the middle.

This chain uses TRBV7-2 with TRBJ2-7; 16 positions match TRBD2. Trimming removed 5 bases from V and 1 base from J; junction bases left unmatched: 8. The CDR3 totals 18 residues. CDR1 is SGHTA and CDR2 is FQGNSA in the germline V gene. The CDR3 DNA reads TGTGCCAGCAGCCCAGTGGGACTAGCGGGGGGGTTTTCCTACGAGCAGTACTTC. Translation: CASSPVGLAGGFSYEQYF.

The chain uses TRBV5-6 and TRBJ1-3; no clear D. Germline V gene lookup returns CDR1 SGHDT and CDR2 YYEEEE. Trimming took off 4 bases at V and 0 bases at J, with 11 bases between the two ends. The CDR3 totals 15 residues. This CDR3 reads CASSGRHSSGNTIYF. The CDR3 nucleotides are TGTGCCAGCAGCGGTCGGCATTCCTCTGGAAACACCATATATTTT.

The V gene is TRBV14, the J gene TRBJ2-2; 10 bases agree with TRBD2. The CDR3 is 17 amino acids. The germline V gene has CDR1 SGHDN and CDR2 FVKESK. The trim removed 7 bases at V and 4 bases at J, leaving 12 bases unmatched. As DNA, the CDR3 is TGTGCCAGCATAGAAGGGCTAGCGGGGGCGAGCACCGGGGAGCTGTTTTTT. This gives the protein CASIEGLAGASTGELFF.

This sequence joins TRBV27 and TRBJ2-7, with 7 bases fitting TRBD1. V lost 5 bases to trimming and J lost 2 bases; unmatched junction nucleotides: 3. This CDR3 is 13 amino acids long. The germline V gene encodes CDR1 MNHEY and CDR2 SMNVEV (reference sequence). The CDR3 region is CASSLGTAYEQYF. The CDR3 DNA sequence: TGTGCCAGCAGTCTAGGGACAGCCTACGAGCAGTACTTC.

The chain links TRBV27 to TRBJ2-1; no clear D gene. The germline CDR1 and CDR2 sequences are MNHEY and SMNVEV (reference sequence). V was pared by 5 bases and J by 3 bases, with 8 bases between. The CDR3 has 13 residues. In DNA form, the CDR3 reads TGTGCCAGCAGTCAAGGCAACTACAATGAGCAGTTCTTC. It encodes CASSQGNYNEQFF.

The chain links TRBV30 to TRBJ2-3, with TRBD2 matching 8 bases. Germline V gene data show CDR1 as GTSNPN and CDR2 as SVGIG (reference sequence). V shed 3 bases and J 1 base; nucleotides not matched to a gene: 0. The CDR3 runs to 13 residues. This CDR3 is CAWRLAGTDTQYF. The CDR3 nucleotides are TGTGCCTGGAGACTAGCGGGCACAGATACGCAGTATTTT.

The V and J genes are TRBV6-5 and TRBJ2-5, with D perhaps assigned TRBD1 or TRBD2 (5 bases each). CDR1 is MNHEY and CDR2 is SVGAGI in the germline V gene. Deletions cut 4 bases from V and 1 base from J, with 13 bases between. The CDR3 is 15 amino acids. The CDR3 region is CASSFSGTVQETQYF. CDR3 DNA sequence: TGTGCCAGCAGTTTCTCCGGGACCGTCCAAGAGACCCAGTACTTC.

V gene TRBV2 combines with J gene TRBJ2-1; D is ambiguous. Germline lookup yields CDR1 SNHLY and CDR2 FYNNEI. The CDR3 spans 12 residues. V was clipped by 6 bases and J by 9 bases, with 12 bases between them. In DNA form, the CDR3 reads TGTGCCAGCAGCGGCGGACGAACTGAGCAGTTCTTC. Translated: CASSGGRTEQFF.

This sequence joins TRBV3-1 (or the pseudogene TRBV3-2) and TRBJ1-4; the D gene is possibly TRBD1 (5 bases). Trimming pared 0 bases from V and 7 bases from J, leaving 12 bases between. The CDR3 runs to 15 residues. CDR1 is LGHDT and CDR2 is YNNKEL in the germline V gene (reference sequence). Here the CDR3 reads CASSQEKGRGEKLFF. DNA of the CDR3: TGTGCCAGCAGCCAAGAGAAGGGTAGGGGTGAAAAACTGTTTTTT.

This sequence joins TRBV7-9 and TRBJ1-2; no clear D gene. The germline V and J ends were trimmed by 5 bases and 2 bases, with 9 bases remaining between them. Germline lookup yields CDR1 SEHNR and CDR2 FQNEAQ (reference sequence). This CDR3 spans 13 amino acids. The CDR3 loop reads CASSPGENYGYTF. As DNA, the CDR3 is TGTGCCAGCAGCCCAGGAGAGAACTATGGCTACACCTTC.

This chain connects TRBV2 to TRBJ2-1, with TRBD2 as a possible D gene (5 bases). The V and J ends lost 8 bases and 0 bases respectively, with 14 bases between them. Germline lookup yields CDR1 SNHLY and CDR2 FYNNEI. The CDR3 is 15 amino acids. The DNA for the CDR3 is TGTGCCAGCGGAGCGGAGCTGAGCTCCTACAATGAGCAGTTCTTC. Residues: CASGAELSSYNEQFF. The complete variable domain, with remaining parts taken from reference TRBV2 and TRBJ2-1, reads EPEVTQTPSHQVTQMGQEVILRCVPISNHLYFYWYRQILGQKVEFLVSFYNNEISEKSEIFDDQFSVERPDGSNFTLKIRSTKLEDSAMYFCASGAELSSYNEQFFGPGTRLTVL.

The chain has TRBV3-1 (or the pseudogene TRBV3-2) and TRBJ2-5, with D unclear. Germline V gene data show CDR1 as LGHDT and CDR2 as YNNKEL (reference sequence). The V end lost 1 base, the J end lost 4 bases, and 7 bases lay between the germline ends. The CDR3 has 13 residues. The DNA of the CDR3 is TGTGCCAGCAGCCAAGTGTATCGAGAGACCCAGTACTTC. Translation gives CASSQVYRETQYF.

This rearrangement joins TRBV6-2 or TRBV6-3 to TRBJ2-7; D perhaps matches TRBD2 (6 bases). V was trimmed by 6 bases and J by 0 bases, leaving 12 bases between them. From germline, CDR1 is MNHEY and CDR2 SVGEGT. There are 14 residues in the CDR3. The CDR3 DNA follows: TGTGCCAGCAGCAAAACGGGACTCTCCTACGAGCAGTACTTC. It translates to CASSKTGLSYEQYF.

This clone has just one count. CDR3 sequence: CASSPGLAGVGEQYF. The CDR3 nucleotides are TGTGCCAGCAGTCCCGGACTAGCGGGAGTTGGTGAGCAGTACTTC. V gene TRBV2 combines with J gene TRBJ2-7; 13 bases are shared with TRBD2. V shed 5 bases and J 7 bases; nucleotides not matched to a gene: 8. CDR1 is SNHLY, CDR2 FYNNEI, per germline. The CDR3 contains 15 residues.